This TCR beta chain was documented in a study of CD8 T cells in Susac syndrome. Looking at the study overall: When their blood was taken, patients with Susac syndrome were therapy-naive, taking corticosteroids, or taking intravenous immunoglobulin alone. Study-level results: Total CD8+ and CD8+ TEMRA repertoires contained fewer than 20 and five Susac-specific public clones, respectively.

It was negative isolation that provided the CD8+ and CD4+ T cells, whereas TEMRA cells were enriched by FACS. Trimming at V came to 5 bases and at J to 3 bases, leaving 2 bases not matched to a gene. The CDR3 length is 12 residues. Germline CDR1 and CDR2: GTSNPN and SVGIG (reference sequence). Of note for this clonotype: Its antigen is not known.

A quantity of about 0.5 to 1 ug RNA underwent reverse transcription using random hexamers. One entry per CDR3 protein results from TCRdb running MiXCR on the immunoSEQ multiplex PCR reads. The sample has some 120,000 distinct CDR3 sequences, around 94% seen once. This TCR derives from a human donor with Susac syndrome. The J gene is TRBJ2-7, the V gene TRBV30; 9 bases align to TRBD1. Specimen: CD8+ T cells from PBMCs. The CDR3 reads CAWGTGRYEQYF. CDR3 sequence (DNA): TGTGCCTGGGGGACAGGGCGCTACGAGCAGTACTTC.